These T cell receptor beta chains were read from a single sample in a study of shared clonotypes between healthy human individuals. Libraries were prepared by immunoSEQ multiplex PCR; TCRdb keeps only in-frame clonotypes and omits some of them. The top ten clones hold more than 0.085% of a sample with around 610,000 clones, about 96% of them seen once. Sequenced material: naive CD8+ T cells sorted from blood. The receptors here all came from a woman in her twenties or thirties in good health. CDR3s include the opening cysteine and the closing phenylalanine or tryptophan. D genes are given only for firm matches. Some rows have no size entry. The others give once, few or many, or a class for an expanded clone.

J gene: TRBJ2-7; clone size: once; D gene: NA; V gene: TRBV2; CDR3 protein: CASSSDGYEQYF; CDR3 DNA: TGTGCCAGCAGCTCCGACGGGTACGAGCAGTACTTC
J gene: TRBJ2-1; clone size: once; D gene: NA; V gene: TRBV6-5; CDR3 protein: CASSKTGSSYNEQFF; CDR3 DNA: TGTGCCAGCAGTAAAACAGGGAGCTCCTACAATGAGCAGTTCTTC
J gene: TRBJ2-1; clone size: NA; D gene: NA; V gene: TRBV28; CDR3 protein: CASSFTGNEQFF; CDR3 DNA: TGTGCCAGCAGTTTCACCGGCAATGAGCAGTTCTTC
J gene: TRBJ2-2; clone size: NA; D gene: NA; V gene: TRBV7-9; CDR3 protein: CASSLIFENTGELFF; CDR3 DNA: TGTGCCAGCAGCTTAATATTCGAGAACACCGGGGAGCTGTTTTTT
J gene: TRBJ2-3; clone size: once; D gene: NA; V gene: TRBV7-9; CDR3 protein: CASSLAEVTDTQYF; CDR3 DNA: TGTGCCAGCAGCTTAGCCGAAGTCACAGATACGCAGTATTTT
J gene: TRBJ1-2; clone size: NA; D gene: TRBD1; V gene: TRBV28; CDR3 protein: CASSFGTGSDRGYTF; CDR3 DNA: TGTGCCAGCAGTTTCGGGACAGGGAGTGATCGTGGCTACACCTTC
J gene: TRBJ2-7; clone size: NA; D gene: NA; V gene: TRBV14; CDR3 protein: CASSFRGSSYEQYF; CDR3 DNA: TGTGCCAGCAGTTTTCGGGGGAGCTCCTACGAGCAGTACTTC
J gene: TRBJ2-1; clone size: NA; D gene: TRBD2; V gene: TRBV19; CDR3 protein: CASSTLAGGPNEQFF; CDR3 DNA: TGTGCCAGTAGTACACTAGCGGGAGGGCCCAATGAGCAGTTCTTC
J gene: TRBJ2-1; clone size: NA; D gene: TRBD2; V gene: TRBV7-8; CDR3 protein: CASRAAGTSSYNEQFF; CDR3 DNA: TGTGCCAGCAGAGCCGCCGGGACTAGCTCCTACAATGAGCAGTTCTTC
J gene: TRBJ2-7; clone size: NA; D gene: NA; V gene: TRBV19; CDR3 protein: CASSISGGELYEQYF; CDR3 DNA: TGTGCCAGTAGTATTTCCGGGGGCGAACTCTACGAGCAGTACTTC
J gene: TRBJ2-7; clone size: NA; D gene: TRBD2; V gene: TRBV19; CDR3 protein: CASSRAGTSGSYEQYF; CDR3 DNA: TGTGCCAGTAGTAGAGCCGGGACTAGCGGCTCCTACGAGCAGTACTTC
J gene: TRBJ2-2; clone size: NA; D gene: NA; V gene: TRBV6-5; CDR3 protein: CASSYEGIAGELFF; CDR3 DNA: TGTGCCAGCAGTTACGAGGGTATCGCCGGGGAGCTGTTTTTT
J gene: TRBJ2-7; clone size: once; D gene: NA; V gene: TRBV10-1; CDR3 protein: CASSPNYEQYF; CDR3 DNA: TGCGCCAGCAGTCCCAACTACGAGCAGTACTTC
J gene: TRBJ2-1; clone size: NA; D gene: NA; V gene: TRBV29-1; CDR3 protein: CSVEGRRTYNEQFF; CDR3 DNA: TGCAGCGTTGAAGGCAGGAGAACCTACAATGAGCAGTTCTTC
J gene: TRBJ2-2; clone size: NA; D gene: TRBD2; V gene: TRBV15; CDR3 protein: CATSPTSGYNTGELFF; CDR3 DNA: TGTGCCACCAGCCCGACTAGCGGGTACAACACCGGGGAGCTGTTTTTT
J gene: TRBJ2-1; clone size: NA; D gene: NA; V gene: TRBV5-4; CDR3 protein: CASSLVGYNEQFF; CDR3 DNA: TGTGCCAGCAGCTTGGTGGGGTACAATGAGCAGTTCTTC
J gene: TRBJ2-7; clone size: NA; D gene: NA; V gene: TRBV5-5; CDR3 protein: CASSTVQGWYEQYF; CDR3 DNA: TGTGCCAGCAGCACCGTACAAGGCTGGTACGAGCAGTACTTC
J gene: TRBJ2-1; clone size: NA; D gene: TRBD2; V gene: TRBV13; CDR3 protein: CASSFTGTSGNEQFF; CDR3 DNA: TGTGCCAGCAGCTTCACCGGGACTAGCGGTAATGAGCAGTTCTTC
J gene: TRBJ1-1; clone size: NA; D gene: TRBD1; V gene: TRBV11-2; CDR3 protein: CASLNRGLNTEAFF; CDR3 DNA: TGTGCCAGCCTGAACAGGGGACTGAACACTGAAGCTTTCTTT
J gene: TRBJ1-5; clone size: NA; D gene: NA; V gene: TRBV28; CDR3 protein: CASSSWTVSNQPQHF; CDR3 DNA: TGTGCCAGCAGTTCCTGGACAGTAAGCAATCAGCCCCAGCATTTT
J gene: TRBJ2-7; clone size: NA; D gene: NA; V gene: TRBV28; CDR3 protein: CASSFSSKLRGSYEQYF; CDR3 DNA: TGTGCCAGCAGTTTTTCTTCAAAGCTCCGGGGCTCCTACGAGCAGTACTTC
J gene: TRBJ2-7; clone size: NA; D gene: NA; V gene: TRBV7-8; CDR3 protein: CASSATGINYEQYF; CDR3 DNA: TGTGCCAGCAGCGCCACGGGGATCAACTACGAGCAGTACTTC
J gene: TRBJ2-7; clone size: once; D gene: NA; V gene: TRBV2; CDR3 protein: CASTAGGPYEQYF; CDR3 DNA: TGTGCCAGCACCGCAGGGGGGCCCTACGAGCAGTACTTC
J gene: TRBJ2-7; clone size: NA; D gene: TRBD2; V gene: TRBV27; CDR3 protein: CASSLLAGPLYEQYF; CDR3 DNA: TGTGCCAGCAGCCTACTAGCGGGTCCCCTCTACGAGCAGTACTTC
J gene: TRBJ2-2; clone size: NA; D gene: TRBD1; V gene: TRBV9; CDR3 protein: CASSVAQGATGELFF; CDR3 DNA: TGTGCCAGCAGCGTAGCTCAGGGGGCCACCGGGGAGCTGTTTTTT
J gene: TRBJ2-7; clone size: NA; D gene: NA; V gene: TRBV19; CDR3 protein: CASSAGLFRSSYEQYF; CDR3 DNA: TGTGCCAGTAGTGCAGGACTTTTTCGGAGCTCCTACGAGCAGTACTTC
J gene: TRBJ2-3; clone size: NA; D gene: NA; V gene: TRBV27; CDR3 protein: CATYLMWDTQYF; CDR3 DNA: TGTGCCACCTACCTTATGTGGGATACGCAGTATTTT
J gene: TRBJ1-1; clone size: NA; D gene: NA; V gene: TRBV9; CDR3 protein: CASSVGMSTEAFF; CDR3 DNA: TGTGCCAGCAGCGTTGGGATGTCCACTGAAGCTTTCTTT
J gene: TRBJ2-2; clone size: NA; D gene: TRBD2; V gene: TRBV5-4; CDR3 protein: CASSPLQGGNGELFF; CDR3 DNA: TGTGCCAGCAGCCCACTCCAGGGAGGGAACGGGGAGCTGTTTTTT
J gene: TRBJ2-5; clone size: once; D gene: TRBD2; V gene: TRBV13; CDR3 protein: CASSSGLAEETQYF; CDR3 DNA: TGTGCCAGCAGCTCCGGACTAGCGGAAGAGACCCAGTACTTC
J gene: TRBJ2-1; clone size: NA; D gene: NA; V gene: TRBV7-9; CDR3 protein: CASSGSRYNEQFF; CDR3 DNA: TGTGCCAGCAGTGGTAGTCGCTACAATGAGCAGTTCTTC
J gene: TRBJ1-2; clone size: NA; D gene: NA; V gene: TRBV9; CDR3 protein: CASSGIYYGYTF; CDR3 DNA: TGTGCCAGCAGCGGGATCTACTATGGCTACACCTTC
J gene: TRBJ1-5; clone size: once; D gene: TRBD1; V gene: TRBV9; CDR3 protein: CASSREGASNQPQHF; CDR3 DNA: TGTGCCAGCAGCCGTGAGGGGGCGAGCAATCAGCCCCAGCATTTT
J gene: TRBJ2-7; clone size: NA; D gene: NA; V gene: TRBV28; CDR3 protein: CASSFFGEQYF; CDR3 DNA: TGTGCCAGCAGTTTTTTTGGGGAGCAGTACTTC
J gene: TRBJ1-2; clone size: NA; D gene: TRBD1; V gene: TRBV19; CDR3 protein: CASSIEGTGIVDGYTF; CDR3 DNA: TGTGCCAGTAGTATAGAAGGGACAGGGATTGTGGATGGCTACACCTTC
J gene: TRBJ2-7; clone size: once; D gene: NA; V gene: TRBV13; CDR3 protein: CASSHTESATSYEQYF; CDR3 DNA: TGTGCCAGCAGCCACACGGAGTCAGCCACTTCCTACGAGCAGTACTTC
J gene: TRBJ1-2; clone size: NA; D gene: TRBD1; V gene: TRBV13; CDR3 protein: CASSLGTGGYGYTF; CDR3 DNA: TGTGCCAGCAGCTTAGGGACAGGGGGCTATGGCTACACCTTC
J gene: TRBJ1-5; clone size: NA; D gene: NA; V gene: TRBV28; CDR3 protein: CASSSGPISNQPQHF; CDR3 DNA: TGTGCCAGCAGTTCTGGGCCTATTAGCAATCAGCCCCAGCATTTT
J gene: TRBJ2-7; clone size: NA; D gene: NA; V gene: TRBV4-1; CDR3 protein: CASSQVGDSYEQYF; CDR3 DNA: TGCGCCAGCAGCCAAGTAGGCGACTCCTACGAGCAGTACTTC
J gene: TRBJ2-3; clone size: NA; D gene: TRBD2; V gene: TRBV7-9; CDR3 protein: CASSPGTSGTDTQYF; CDR3 DNA: TGTGCCAGCAGTCCCGGGACTAGCGGTACAGATACGCAGTATTTT
J gene: TRBJ2-3; clone size: NA; D gene: NA; V gene: TRBV4-1; CDR3 protein: CASSHTLAKDADTQYF; CDR3 DNA: TGCGCCAGCAGCCACACTCTAGCGAAGGACGCAGATACGCAGTATTTT
J gene: TRBJ2-3; clone size: NA; D gene: NA; V gene: TRBV7-9; CDR3 protein: CASVRASTDTQYF; CDR3 DNA: TGTGCCAGCGTGAGGGCCTCCACAGATACGCAGTATTTT
J gene: TRBJ2-5; clone size: NA; D gene: TRBD2; V gene: TRBV6-6; CDR3 protein: CASSSLAGKETQYF; CDR3 DNA: TGTGCCAGCAGTTCTCTAGCGGGAAAAGAGACCCAGTACTTC
J gene: TRBJ2-7; clone size: NA; D gene: NA; V gene: TRBV6-1; CDR3 protein: CASSYTQTSYEQYF; CDR3 DNA: TGTGCCAGCAGTTATACACAGACCTCCTACGAGCAGTACTTC
J gene: TRBJ2-7; clone size: NA; D gene: NA; V gene: TRBV19; CDR3 protein: CASSYGNSLYEQYF; CDR3 DNA: TGTGCCAGTAGTTATGGGAACAGTCTCTACGAGCAGTACTTC
J gene: TRBJ1-5; clone size: NA; D gene: NA; V gene: TRBV27; CDR3 protein: CASWSGSNGPQHF; CDR3 DNA: TGTGCCAGCTGGAGTGGGTCGAATGGGCCCCAGCATTTT
J gene: TRBJ2-3; clone size: NA; D gene: TRBD2; V gene: TRBV27; CDR3 protein: CASSSASGSRTDTQYF; CDR3 DNA: TGTGCCAGCAGTTCAGCCAGCGGGAGTAGGACAGATACGCAGTATTTT
J gene: TRBJ1-4; clone size: NA; D gene: NA; V gene: TRBV7-9; CDR3 protein: CASREQGTTNEKLFF; CDR3 DNA: TGTGCCAGCAGGGAGCAGGGTACCACTAATGAAAAACTGTTTTTT
J gene: TRBJ2-7; clone size: once; D gene: NA; V gene: TRBV14; CDR3 protein: CASSPSKGWLGEQYF; CDR3 DNA: TGTGCCAGCAGCCCCTCCAAGGGGTGGCTCGGCGAGCAGTACTTC
J gene: TRBJ2-1; clone size: NA; D gene: TRBD2; V gene: TRBV27; CDR3 protein: CASSAGTSGSSDEQFF; CDR3 DNA: TGTGCCAGCAGTGCCGGGACTAGCGGGAGTTCCGATGAGCAGTTCTTC
J gene: TRBJ2-7; clone size: NA; D gene: TRBD2; V gene: TRBV2; CDR3 protein: CASSERTSGRAYEQYF; CDR3 DNA: TGTGCCAGCAGTGAACGTACTAGCGGGAGGGCCTACGAGCAGTACTTC
J gene: TRBJ2-3; clone size: once; D gene: NA; V gene: TRBV27; CDR3 protein: CASSPQPTDTQYF; CDR3 DNA: TGTGCCAGCAGTCCCCAACCCACAGATACGCAGTATTTT
J gene: TRBJ2-7; clone size: NA; D gene: NA; V gene: TRBV28; CDR3 protein: CASSLVPLSYEQYF; CDR3 DNA: TGTGCCAGCAGTTTAGTACCCCTCTCCTACGAGCAGTACTTC
J gene: TRBJ1-1; clone size: NA; D gene: NA; V gene: TRBV11-3; CDR3 protein: CASPLGHTEAFF; CDR3 DNA: TGTGCCAGCCCTCTTGGGCACACTGAAGCTTTCTTT
J gene: TRBJ1-5; clone size: NA; D gene: NA; V gene: TRBV5-8; CDR3 protein: CASSWALGGQPQHF; CDR3 DNA: TGTGCCAGCAGCTGGGCCCTGGGCGGACAGCCCCAGCATTTT